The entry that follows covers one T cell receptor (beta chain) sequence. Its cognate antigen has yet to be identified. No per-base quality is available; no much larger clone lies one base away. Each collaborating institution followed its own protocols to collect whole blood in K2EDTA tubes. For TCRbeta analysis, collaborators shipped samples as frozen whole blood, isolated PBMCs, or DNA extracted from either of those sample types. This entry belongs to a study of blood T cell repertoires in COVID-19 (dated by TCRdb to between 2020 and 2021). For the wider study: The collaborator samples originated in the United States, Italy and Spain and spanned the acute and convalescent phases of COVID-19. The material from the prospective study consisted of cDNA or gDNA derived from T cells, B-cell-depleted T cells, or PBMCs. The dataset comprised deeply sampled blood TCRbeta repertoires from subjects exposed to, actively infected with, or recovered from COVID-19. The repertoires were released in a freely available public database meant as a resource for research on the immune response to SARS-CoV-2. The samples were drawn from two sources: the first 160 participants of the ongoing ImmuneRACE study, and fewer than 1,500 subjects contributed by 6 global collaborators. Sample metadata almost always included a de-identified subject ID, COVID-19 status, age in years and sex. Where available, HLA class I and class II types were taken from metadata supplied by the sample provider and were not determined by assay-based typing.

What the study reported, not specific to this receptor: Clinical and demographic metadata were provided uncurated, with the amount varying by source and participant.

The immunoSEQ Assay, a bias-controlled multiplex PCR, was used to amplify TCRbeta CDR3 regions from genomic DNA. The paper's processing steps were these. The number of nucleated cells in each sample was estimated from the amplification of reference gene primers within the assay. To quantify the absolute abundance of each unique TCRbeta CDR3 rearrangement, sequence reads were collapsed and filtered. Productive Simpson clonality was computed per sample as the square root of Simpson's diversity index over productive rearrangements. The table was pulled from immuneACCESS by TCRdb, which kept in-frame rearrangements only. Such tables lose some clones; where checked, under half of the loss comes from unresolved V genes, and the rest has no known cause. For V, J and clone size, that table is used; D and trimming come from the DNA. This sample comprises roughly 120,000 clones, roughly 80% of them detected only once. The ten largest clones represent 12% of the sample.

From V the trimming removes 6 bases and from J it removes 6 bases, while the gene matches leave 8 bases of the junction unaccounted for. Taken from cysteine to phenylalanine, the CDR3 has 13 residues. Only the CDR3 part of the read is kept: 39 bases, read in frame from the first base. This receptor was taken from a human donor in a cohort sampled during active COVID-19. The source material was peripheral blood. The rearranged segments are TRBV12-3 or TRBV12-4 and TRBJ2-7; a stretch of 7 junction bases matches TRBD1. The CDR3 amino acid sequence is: CASSTGAVREQYF. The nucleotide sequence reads TGTGCCAGCAGCACAGGGGCCGTCCGCGAGCAGTACTTC.